The 9 T cell receptor beta chains given below trace back to one sample, sequenced in a study of chemoradiotherapy in HPV16-positive cancers. TCRdb's copy holds only in-frame clones and misses some; the assay was immunoSEQ multiplex PCR. The sample lists about 2,600 clones, around nine tenths occurring once. The source was tumor tissue, collected from a patient who underwent chemoradiotherapy. These receptors were obtained from a human donor with HPV-associated anogenital cancer.

This clone was counted only a few times. The gene calls are TRBV21-1 and TRBJ1-6. TRBV21-1 is recorded as a pseudogene. This CDR3 has 16 amino acids. CDR3 DNA sequence: TGTGCCAGCACCCAAAGCGAGGACCGCTATAATTCACCCCTCCACTTT. Its translation is CASTQSEDRYNSPLHF.

The chain carries TRBV6-5 and TRBJ1-2; weak D call: TRBD1 (5 bases). Trimming took 4 bases from V and 6 from J, leaving 15 bases between them. The CDR3 sequence is 14 residues long. CDR1 is MNHEY, CDR2 SVGAGI, per germline. The CDR3: CASSLAGGKNGYTF. The CDR3 nucleotides read TGTGCCAGCAGTTTGGCCGGGGGTAAGAATGGCTACACCTTC.

V usage is TRBV27 and J usage is TRBJ2-2; D not resolved. Trimming took 8 bases from V and 7 from J, leaving 11 bases between them. This CDR3 spans 12 amino acids. Germline V gene sequence: CDR1 MNHEY, CDR2 SMNVEV (reference sequence). The CDR3 DNA follows: TGTGCCAGCCGATACTTGGGCGGGGAGCTGTTTTTT. Protein sequence: CASRYLGGELFF.

The chain uses TRBV28 and TRBJ1-2; possible D gene TRBD1, 5 bases. The CDR3 sequence is 16 residues long. CDR1 MDHEN and CDR2 SYDVKM come from the germline V gene. The V end lost 7 bases, the J end lost 2 bases, and 20 bases lay between the germline ends. CDR3 residues: CASTSQGGEGNYGYTF. DNA for the CDR3: TGTGCCAGCACTTCCCAGGGTGGGGAAGGAAACTATGGCTACACCTTC.

The CDR3 loop reads CASSSSGRSGNTIYF. The CDR3 region has the DNA TGTGCCAGCAGTTCCTCAGGGCGCTCTGGAAACACCATATATTTT. The genes are TRBV5-5 and TRBJ1-3, with D perhaps matching TRBD1 (5 bases). Germline CDR1 SGHKS, CDR2 YYEKEE (reference sequence). The ends were cut back, 5 bases at V and 0 bases at J, with 12 bases in the middle. This CDR3 has 15 residues.

CDR3 coding DNA: TGTGCCACCGAAGCCGAAGAGACCCAGTACTTC. Its protein is CATEAEETQYF. This chain links TRBV10-3 with TRBJ2-5; unclear D gene. Looked up from germline, CDR1 is ENHRY and CDR2 is SYGVKD. Trimming took 10 bases from V and 3 from J, leaving 9 bases between them. The CDR3 runs to 11 residues.

This chain uses TRBV6-1 with TRBJ2-5; tentative D call: TRBD1 (6 bases). The CDR3 covers 13 residues. V lost 7 bases to trimming and J lost 5 bases, with 14 bases between them. CDR1 is MNHNS, CDR2 SASEGT, per germline. The CDR3 sequence is CASKYGTSETQYF. In nucleotides, the CDR3 is TGTGCCAGCAAGTACGGGACATCGGAGACCCAGTACTTC.

The rearrangement uses TRBV30 and TRBJ2-1; TRBD2 matches 10 bases. Germline assignment: CDR1 GTSNPN and CDR2 SVGIG (reference sequence). The CDR3 is 15 amino acids. With V trimmed by 3 bases and J by 2 bases, 4 bases remained unmatched. CDR3 coding DNA: TGTGCCTGGAGGGGGGGACTAGCGCCCTACAATGAGCAGTTCTTC. Encoded protein: CAWRGGLAPYNEQFF.

This clone was seen only a few times. The chain couples TRBV7-9 to TRBJ1-1, with D hard to call. The V end lost 5 bases, the J end lost 0 bases, and 10 bases lay between the germline ends. The CDR3 has 14 amino acids. In germline, CDR1 is SEHNR, CDR2 FQNEAQ (reference sequence). DNA of the CDR3: TGTGCCAGCAGCCCCGGGCTGCTGAACACTGAAGCTTTCTTT. Translation: CASSPGLLNTEAFF.